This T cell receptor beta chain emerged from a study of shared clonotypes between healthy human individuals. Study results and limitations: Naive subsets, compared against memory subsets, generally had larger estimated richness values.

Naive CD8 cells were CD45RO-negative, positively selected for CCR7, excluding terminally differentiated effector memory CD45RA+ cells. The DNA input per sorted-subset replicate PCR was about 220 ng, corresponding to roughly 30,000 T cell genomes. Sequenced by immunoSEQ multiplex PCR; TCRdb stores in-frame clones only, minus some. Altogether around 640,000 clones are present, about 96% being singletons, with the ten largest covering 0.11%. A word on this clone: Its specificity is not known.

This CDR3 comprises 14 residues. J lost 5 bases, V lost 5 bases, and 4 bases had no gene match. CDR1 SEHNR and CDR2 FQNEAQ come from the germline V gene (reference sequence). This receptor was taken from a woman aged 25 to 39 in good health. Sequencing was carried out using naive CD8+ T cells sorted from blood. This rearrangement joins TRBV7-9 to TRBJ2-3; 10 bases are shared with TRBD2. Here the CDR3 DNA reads TGTGCCAGCAGCCCAGCGGGAGGGGTAGATACGCAGTATTTT. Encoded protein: CASSPAGGVDTQYF.